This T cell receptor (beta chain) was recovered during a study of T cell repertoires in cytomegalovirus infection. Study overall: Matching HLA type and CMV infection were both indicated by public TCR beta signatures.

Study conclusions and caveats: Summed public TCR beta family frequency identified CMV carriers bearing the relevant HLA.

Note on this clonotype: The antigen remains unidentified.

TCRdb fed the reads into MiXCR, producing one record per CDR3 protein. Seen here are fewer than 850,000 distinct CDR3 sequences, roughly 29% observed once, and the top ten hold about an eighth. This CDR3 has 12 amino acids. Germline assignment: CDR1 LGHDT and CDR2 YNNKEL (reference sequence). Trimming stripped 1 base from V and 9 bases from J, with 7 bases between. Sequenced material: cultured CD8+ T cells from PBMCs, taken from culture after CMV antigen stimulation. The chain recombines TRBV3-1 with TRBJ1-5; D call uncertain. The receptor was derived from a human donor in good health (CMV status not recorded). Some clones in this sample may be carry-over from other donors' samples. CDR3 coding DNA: TGTGCCAGCAGCCAAGGAGTCTCGCCCCAGCATTTT. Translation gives CASSQGVSPQHF.